Listed below are T cell receptor beta chains from one sample, sequenced in a study of cytomegalovirus exposure and HLA in healthy donors. The assay was immunoSEQ multiplex PCR, and TCRdb's table has in-frame clones only and misses some. Of fewer than 130,000 clones in the sample, around three quarters are singletons; the top ten hold 2.6%. The specimen was PBMCs. The receptors derive from a man in his forties or fifties in good health and CMV-seropositive. Each CDR3 is given with its conserved first and last residue. The D gene is left open where the match is weak. The size field is filled for only some rows; it gives once, few, many or a size class.

d_call j_call clone_size v_call cdr3_aa cdr3_nt
NA TRBJ2-1 NA TRBV5-4 CASSLNGVAYNEQFF TGTGCCAGCAGCTTGAACGGGGTAGCCTACAATGAGCAGTTCTTC
NA TRBJ2-3 NA TRBV19 CASSGSPSSVGDTQYF TGTGCCAGTAGTGGGAGCCCGTCCAGCGTCGGGGATACGCAGTATTTT
TRBD2 TRBJ2-1 NA TRBV7-3 CASSRLAGGPDEQFF TGTGCCAGCAGCCGACTAGCGGGAGGGCCGGATGAGCAGTTCTTC
TRBD2 TRBJ2-7 NA TRBV5-5 CASSLDPGGRREQYF TGTGCCAGCAGCTTGGACCCGGGGGGACGTCGGGAGCAGTACTTC
NA TRBJ2-7 NA TRBV30 CAWSSTGGREQYF TGTGCCTGGAGTTCAACCGGTGGGCGCGAGCAGTACTTC
NA TRBJ1-1 NA TRBV19 CASSMGRNTEAFF TGTGCCAGTAGTATGGGCAGGAACACTGAAGCTTTCTTT
TRBD2 TRBJ2-1 once TRBV6-4 CASGRLAGGPNNEQFF TGTGCCAGCGGGAGACTAGCGGGAGGGCCGAACAATGAGCAGTTCTTC
TRBD2 TRBJ2-1 NA TRBV7-3 CASSFGLEREQFF TGTGCCAGCAGCTTTGGACTAGAGAGGGAGCAGTTCTTC
NA TRBJ2-1 NA TRBV4-1 CASSQDVVGALSAGEQFF TGCGCCAGCAGCCAGGACGTCGTCGGGGCCTTAAGCGCGGGAGAGCAGTTCTTC
TRBD2 TRBJ2-7 NA TRBV7-3 CASSSATEVSGSGYEQYF TGTGCCAGCAGCTCAGCCACAGAGGTTAGCGGGAGCGGCTACGAGCAGTACTTC
NA TRBJ1-2 NA TRBV7-2 CASSLMRGADGYTF TGTGCCAGCAGCTTAATGCGGGGGGCGGATGGCTACACCTTC
NA TRBJ1-2 few TRBV19 CASSIYGQTFYGYTF TGTGCCAGTAGTATCTATGGACAGACCTTCTATGGCTACACCTTC
NA TRBJ2-2 NA TRBV10-3 CAIPGQFNTGELFF TGTGCCATTCCCGGACAGTTTAACACCGGGGAGCTGTTTTTT
TRBD2 TRBJ2-7 NA TRBV2 CASSEALRGGRHEQYF TGTGCCAGCAGTGAAGCGCTTCGGGGGGGCCGCCACGAGCAGTACTTC
NA TRBJ2-5 NA TRBV6-1 CASSARFKETQYF TGTGCCAGCAGTGCTAGGTTTAAAGAGACCCAGTACTTC